This T cell receptor (beta chain) comes out of a study of identical twins. V was clipped by 1 base and J by 7 bases, with 8 bases between them. This CDR3 has 13 amino acids. TCRdb passed the 5' RACE reads through MiXCR, listing each CDR3 protein once. This table holds fewer than 650,000 distinct CDR3 sequences, about 7% found once. This clonotype was counted many times. These same records also appear under a second study, on yellow fever vaccine responses in identical twins.

The chain has TRBV12-3 or TRBV12-4 and TRBJ2-1; perhaps TRBD1 as D (6 bases). The sample was PBMCs. The TCR was taken from a woman aged 18-29 years in good health. The CDR3 nucleotides read TGTGCCAGCAGTTTAGGAACAGGGAATGAGCAGTTCTTC. It specifies CASSLGTGNEQFF.